This T cell receptor (beta chain) was captured in a study of blood T cell repertoires in COVID-19. The overall study: Spain, Italy and the United States supplied samples that represented acute and convalescent COVID-19. T cells, B-cell-depleted T cells, or PBMCs supplied cDNA or gDNA.

Seattle patients were enrolled during active infection and followed longitudinally. In the original workflow: Estimated nucleated cell counts came from reference gene primer amplification. Assay used: immunoSEQ multiplex PCR; TCRdb lists only in-frame clones, some missing. V, J and clone size were drawn from that table, and D and trimming were deduced from the DNA. The table includes hundreds of thousands of clones, roughly 90% detected once. The V gene's germline CDR1 is SGDLS and CDR2 YYNGEE. This CDR3 is 11 amino acids long. The ends were cut back, 7 bases at V and 8 bases at J, with 7 bases in the middle.

The specimen sequenced was peripheral blood. The clonotype originates from a woman aged 25 to 39 with COVID-19, enrolled during active disease. V and J are TRBV9 and TRBJ1-6; no definite D call. Here the CDR3 reads CASGRDSPLHF. CDR3 nucleotide sequence: TGTGCCAGCGGGCGGGATTCACCCCTCCACTTT.